Below are 11 T cell receptor beta chains sequenced from a single sample in a study of blood T cell repertoires in COVID-19. The data were produced by immunoSEQ multiplex PCR, yet TCRdb's version contains in-frame clones alone and is incomplete. This sample has 200,000 to 250,000 clones, with around nine tenths found just once. Sequenced input: peripheral blood. All receptors come from a woman in her seventies with active or convalescent COVID-19.

This chain connects TRBV5-1 to TRBJ2-3; tentatively, D is TRBD2 (6 bases). CDR3 length: 14 amino acids. V lost 6 bases and J lost 3, with 14 bases in between. The germline gives CDR1 SGHRS, CDR2 YFSETQ. The CDR3 DNA follows: TGCGCCAGCAAGGACTATGGGTCAACAGATACGCAGTATTTT. Translation gives CASKDYGSTDTQYF.

The chain recombines TRBV27 with TRBJ1-6, with a tentative D call TRBD1 (6 bases). Germline V lookup: CDR1 MNHEY, CDR2 SMNVEV (reference sequence). The CDR3 is made up of 14 amino acids. Trimming took off 11 bases at V and 10 bases at J, with 21 bases between the two ends. This CDR3 is CAGRSAGERSPLHF. CDR3 in DNA: TGTGCCGGACGTAGTGCAGGGGAGAGATCACCCCTCCACTTT.

The chain joins TRBV2 to TRBJ2-5; 10 bases match TRBD1. The germline gives CDR1 SNHLY, CDR2 FYNNEI. The J segment lost 1 base and the V segment lost 0 bases, leaving 5 bases of the junction unmatched. The CDR3 has 17 residues. The CDR3 reads CASSEARQGASQETQYF. Written as DNA, the CDR3 is TGTGCCAGCAGTGAAGCAAGACAGGGGGCCTCCCAAGAGACCCAGTACTTC.

The chain is built from TRBV7-6 and TRBJ1-1; 9 bases agree with TRBD1. After removal of 2 bases from V and 6 bases from J, the junction contained 7 bases not matched to a gene. Germline values: CDR1 SGHVS, CDR2 FNYEAQ. This CDR3 has 15 residues. CDR3 in DNA: TGTGCCAGCAGCTTACCCGGGACAGGGAGTCCTGAAGCTTTCTTT. Amino acids: CASSLPGTGSPEAFF.

The CDR3, as DNA: TGTGCCAGCAGTTCCGGACTAGCGGGGGTCCCCGAGCAGTACTTC. This encodes CASSSGLAGVPEQYF. The chain has TRBV6-2 or TRBV6-3 and TRBJ2-7, with 13 bases matching TRBD2. Germline V gives CDR1 MNHEY, CDR2 SVGEGT. With V trimmed by 4 bases and J by 6 bases, 6 bases remained unmatched. CDR3 length: 15 residues.

Turning to this clone: The limits of the CDR3 on the DNA are not certain, so only TCRdb's listed CDR3 is given. V is TRBV7-5 and J is TRBJ1-2. TRBV7-5 counts as a pseudogene. The CDR3 is made up of 14 amino acids, end residues included. This CDR3 is CARSFAAGIGGYTF.

The gene calls are TRBV27 and TRBJ1-6; D possibly corresponds to TRBD1 (6 bases). The CDR3 extends over 14 amino acids. V lost 6 bases to trimming and J lost 14 bases, with 20 bases between them. CDR1 is MNHEY, CDR2 SMNVEV, per germline (reference sequence). This CDR3 is CASRGTRPNESLHF. CDR3 coding DNA: TGTGCCAGCAGGGGGACAAGACCTAATGAGTCCCTCCACTTT.

V and J are TRBV3-1 (or the pseudogene TRBV3-2) and TRBJ2-2; D is unclear. V was trimmed by 4 bases and J by 5 bases, leaving 8 bases between them. Per the germline V gene, CDR1 is LGHDT and CDR2 is YNNKEL (reference sequence). The CDR3 totals 13 residues. The CDR3 is CASSPGRTGELFF. CDR3 nucleotide sequence: TGTGCCAGCAGCCCAGGAAGAACCGGGGAGCTGTTTTTT.

The chain uses TRBV6-5 and TRBJ1-1; D gene uncertain. Germline CDR1 MNHEY, CDR2 SVGAGI. CDR3 length: 13 amino acids. V was pared by 2 bases and J by 6 bases, with 10 bases between. CDR3 region: CASSYHQRAEAFF. CDR3 DNA sequence: TGTGCCAGCAGTTACCACCAGAGGGCTGAAGCTTTCTTT.

In this sample, this clone turned up a few times. DNA for the CDR3: TGCAGTGCTGTTCTGACAGATACGCAGTATTTT. Translation gives CSAVLTDTQYF. The rearrangement links TRBV20-1 to TRBJ2-3, with D uncertain. This CDR3 has 11 residues. Germline CDR1 DFQATT, CDR2 SNEGSKA (reference sequence). With 5 bases removed from V and 3 bases from J, the gap between germline ends came to 6 bases.

The rearrangement uses TRBV7-9 and TRBJ1-2; D possibly corresponds to TRBD1 (5 bases). In germline, CDR1 is SEHNR, CDR2 FQNEAQ (reference sequence). V was cut by 5 bases and J by 1 base, with 17 bases left in between. CDR3 length equals 16 residues. The CDR3 DNA is TGTGCCAGCAGCGAAGGAACGACAGAGCTTAACTATGGCTACACCTTC. This encodes CASSEGTTELNYGYTF.